A selection of T cell receptor beta chains follows, all from one sample in a study of CD8 T cells in Susac syndrome. TCRdb independently ran MiXCR on the immunoSEQ multiplex PCR reads; one entry per CDR3 protein. The data hold 100,000 to 150,000 distinct CDR3 sequences, with approximately 96% observed a single time. Specimen: CD8+ T cells from PBMCs. The source is a human donor with Susac syndrome. Each CDR3 is given with its conserved first and last residue. D genes are given only for firm matches. Clone size is given for some rows only: seen once, a few or many times, or a class if the clone is expanded.

clone size: .
D gene: TRBD2
V gene: TRBV7-8
J gene: TRBJ2-5
CDR3 DNA: TGTGCCAGCAGCTCCCGAGAAAGACTAGCACGGGAGACCCAGTACTTC
CDR3 protein: CASSSRERLARETQYF

clone size: once
D gene: .
V gene: TRBV6-4
J gene: TRBJ2-3
CDR3 DNA: TGTGCCAGCAGTGACGGCGTCGGAGAAACAGATACGCAGTATTTT
CDR3 protein: CASSDGVGETDTQYF

clone size: once
D gene: TRBD2
V gene: TRBV20-1
J gene: TRBJ2-7
CDR3 DNA: TGCAGTCAGAGGGAGCGGGGGGACTACGAGCAGTACTTC
CDR3 protein: CSQRERGDYEQYF

clone size: .
D gene: .
V gene: TRBV5-6
J gene: TRBJ2-5
CDR3 DNA: TGTGCCAGCAGCTTGGCGCCCCAAGAGACCCAGTACTTC
CDR3 protein: CASSLAPQETQYF

clone size: .
D gene: .
V gene: TRBV4-1
J gene: TRBJ1-3
CDR3 DNA: TGCGCCAGCAGCCAAGGTCGGACCTCTGGAAACACCATATATTTT
CDR3 protein: CASSQGRTSGNTIYF

clone size: .
D gene: .
V gene: TRBV30
J gene: TRBJ1-5
CDR3 DNA: TGTGCCTGGAGTAACGCGAACAGGGATAGCAATCAGCCCCAGCATTTT
CDR3 protein: CAWSNANRDSNQPQHF

clone size: .
D gene: .
V gene: TRBV29-1
J gene: TRBJ2-1
CDR3 DNA: TGCAGCGTTGGCGGTCCCTACAATGAGCAGTTCTTC
CDR3 protein: CSVGGPYNEQFF

clone size: .
D gene: .
V gene: TRBV12-3/TRBV12-4
J gene: TRBJ2-3
CDR3 DNA: TGTGCCAGCAGTCCCGTGACCGGAGTCACAGATACGCAGTATTTT
CDR3 protein: CASSPVTGVTDTQYF

clone size: once
D gene: .
V gene: TRBV20-1
J gene: TRBJ1-2
CDR3 DNA: TGCAGTGGGATTTCTAAGGGCTACACCTTC
CDR3 protein: CSGISKGYTF

clone size: .
D gene: .
V gene: TRBV20-1
J gene: TRBJ2-7
CDR3 DNA: TGCAGTGCTAGCCAGGACGGAAACTACGAGCAGTACTTC
CDR3 protein: CSASQDGNYEQYF

clone size: .
D gene: .
V gene: TRBV4-1
J gene: TRBJ2-7
CDR3 DNA: TGCGCCAGCAGCCAAGATTTGGATCGACCGCAGTACTTC
CDR3 protein: CASSQDLDRPQYF

clone size: .
D gene: .
V gene: TRBV12-3/TRBV12-4
J gene: TRBJ2-3
CDR3 DNA: TGTGCCAGCAGTTTTCACCCCGATCCGGGAAAGCCAGATACGCAGTATTTT
CDR3 protein: CASSFHPDPGKPDTQYF

clone size: .
D gene: TRBD1
V gene: TRBV4-3
J gene: TRBJ1-2
CDR3 DNA: TGCGCCAGCAGCCAAATGGACAGGTCCTATGGCTACACCTTC
CDR3 protein: CASSQMDRSYGYTF

clone size: .
D gene: TRBD2
V gene: TRBV12-3/TRBV12-4
J gene: TRBJ2-1
CDR3 DNA: TGTGCCAGCACCCAACGGACGGGACTAGCAGACAATGAGCAGTTCTTC
CDR3 protein: CASTQRTGLADNEQFF

clone size: .
D gene: .
V gene: TRBV10-3
J gene: TRBJ2-4
CDR3 DNA: TGTGCCATCAGTGATCGGGCGGGGGCCAAAAACATTCAGTACTTC
CDR3 protein: CAISDRAGAKNIQYF

clone size: once
D gene: .
V gene: TRBV11-2
J gene: TRBJ1-1
CDR3 DNA: TGTGCCAGCGCAGCGCCCACGAGGGGGACCACTGAAGCTTTCTTT
CDR3 protein: CASAAPTRGTTEAFF

clone size: .
D gene: .
V gene: TRBV6-4
J gene: TRBJ2-1
CDR3 DNA: TGTGCCAGCAGCGCGACAGAGTACAATGAGCAGTTCTTC
CDR3 protein: CASSATEYNEQFF

clone size: .
D gene: .
V gene: TRBV4-1
J gene: TRBJ2-7
CDR3 DNA: TGCGCCAGCAGCCAAGATCTCGGACCAGCGAACTATCTCTCCTACGAGCAGTACTTC
CDR3 protein: CASSQDLGPANYLSYEQYF

clone size: .
D gene: TRBD1
V gene: TRBV30
J gene: TRBJ2-7
CDR3 DNA: TGTGCCTGGGGGCCGGGACAGGGGGCGCTCGAGCAGTACTTC
CDR3 protein: CAWGPGQGALEQYF

clone size: .
D gene: TRBD2
V gene: TRBV5-1
J gene: TRBJ2-3
CDR3 DNA: TGCGCCAGCACCCCGGGGGGAGATACGCAGTATTTT
CDR3 protein: CASTPGGDTQYF

clone size: .
D gene: TRBD2
V gene: TRBV5-1
J gene: TRBJ2-3
CDR3 DNA: TGCGCCAGCAGCCCGGGACTAGCGGGGGTGACAGATACGCAGTATTTT
CDR3 protein: CASSPGLAGVTDTQYF

clone size: .
D gene: .
V gene: TRBV27
J gene: TRBJ2-1
CDR3 DNA: TGTGCCAGCAGTACTCACTCGGACGGATACAATGAGCAGTTCTTC
CDR3 protein: CASSTHSDGYNEQFF

clone size: .
D gene: .
V gene: TRBV5-6
J gene: TRBJ2-1
CDR3 DNA: TGTGCCAGCAGCTTAGGGGTGGCCTACAATGAGCAGTTCTTC
CDR3 protein: CASSLGVAYNEQFF

clone size: once
D gene: .
V gene: TRBV7-2
J gene: TRBJ2-5
CDR3 DNA: TGTGCCAGCAGCTTAGTGGGAGGGGGAGAGACCCAGTACTTC
CDR3 protein: CASSLVGGGETQYF

clone size: .
D gene: .
V gene: TRBV9
J gene: TRBJ1-6
CDR3 DNA: TGTGCCAGCAGCGTAGACTCGGGACTGGGGGCTTCACCCCTCCACTTT
CDR3 protein: CASSVDSGLGASPLHF

clone size: .
D gene: .
V gene: TRBV30
J gene: TRBJ2-3
CDR3 DNA: TGTGCCTGGTTTGGGGGAATAGATACGCAGTATTTT
CDR3 protein: CAWFGGIDTQYF

clone size: .
D gene: .
V gene: TRBV7-6
J gene: TRBJ2-7
CDR3 DNA: TGTGCCAGCAGCTTGGCGGGTTTCGAGCAGTACTTC
CDR3 protein: CASSLAGFEQYF

clone size: .
D gene: TRBD1
V gene: TRBV20-1
J gene: TRBJ1-1
CDR3 DNA: TGCAGTGCTACACCGGGACAGGGTGAAGCTTTCTTT
CDR3 protein: CSATPGQGEAFF

clone size: .
D gene: .
V gene: TRBV30
J gene: TRBJ2-7
CDR3 DNA: TGTGCCTGGAATAAGGGAGCCTCCTACGAGCAGTACTTC
CDR3 protein: CAWNKGASYEQYF

clone size: .
D gene: .
V gene: TRBV12-3/TRBV12-4
J gene: TRBJ2-5
CDR3 DNA: TGTGCCAGCAGCCTCAATGATGGGGCCGAGACCCAGTACTTC
CDR3 protein: CASSLNDGAETQYF

clone size: .
D gene: .
V gene: TRBV3-1
J gene: TRBJ2-7
CDR3 DNA: TGTGCCAGCAGCCCAGGGGTCTCCTACGAGCAGTACTTC
CDR3 protein: CASSPGVSYEQYF

clone size: .
D gene: TRBD1
V gene: TRBV9
J gene: TRBJ1-1
CDR3 DNA: TGTGCCAGCAGCCCTCGGACAGGGGGTTTGGCTGAAGCTTTCTTT
CDR3 protein: CASSPRTGGLAEAFF

clone size: few
D gene: .
V gene: TRBV28
J gene: TRBJ2-7
CDR3 DNA: TGTGCCAGCAGTTTGGAGTCTTCCTACGAGCAGTACTTC
CDR3 protein: CASSLESSYEQYF

clone size: .
D gene: TRBD1
V gene: TRBV13
J gene: TRBJ2-7
CDR3 DNA: TGTGCCAGCAGCCCCGGACAGGGCTACGAGCAGTACTTC
CDR3 protein: CASSPGQGYEQYF

clone size: .
D gene: .
V gene: TRBV30
J gene: TRBJ2-5
CDR3 DNA: TGTGCCTGGAGTGTCTTTCCGAGACCGGGACAAAAAAGGACCCAGTACTTC
CDR3 protein: CAWSVFPRPGQKRTQYF

clone size: .
D gene: TRBD1
V gene: TRBV30
J gene: TRBJ1-1
CDR3 DNA: TGTGCCTGGACCCACAGGGGTTTGAACACTGAAGCTTTCTTT
CDR3 protein: CAWTHRGLNTEAFF

clone size: .
D gene: .
V gene: TRBV27
J gene: TRBJ2-5
CDR3 DNA: TGTGCGACCGGGCCTGGGGAGACCCAGTACTTC
CDR3 protein: CATGPGETQYF

clone size: .
D gene: TRBD1
V gene: TRBV4-2
J gene: TRBJ2-1
CDR3 DNA: TGTGCCAGCAGCACGGACAGGGGGCTGGATGAGCAGTTCTTC
CDR3 protein: CASSTDRGLDEQFF

clone size: .
D gene: TRBD1
V gene: TRBV6-5
J gene: TRBJ1-5
CDR3 DNA: TGTGCCAGCAGTCACTTACTGGACAGGGGTGAAGTTCAGCCCCAGCATTTT
CDR3 protein: CASSHLLDRGEVQPQHF

clone size: .
D gene: .
V gene: TRBV19
J gene: TRBJ2-7
CDR3 DNA: TGTGCCAGAGGGGTCCCCTACGAGCAGTACTTC
CDR3 protein: CARGVPYEQYF

clone size: once
D gene: TRBD1
V gene: TRBV20-1
J gene: TRBJ2-1
CDR3 DNA: TGCAGTGCTAGAGACGGGACAGAGCACAATGAGCAGTTCTTC
CDR3 protein: CSARDGTEHNEQFF

clone size: .
D gene: .
V gene: TRBV2
J gene: TRBJ2-5
CDR3 DNA: TGTGCCAGCAGAGACAGTAATCAAGAGACCCAGTACTTC
CDR3 protein: CASRDSNQETQYF

clone size: .
D gene: .
V gene: TRBV12-3/TRBV12-4
J gene: TRBJ2-1
CDR3 DNA: TGTGCCAGCAGTTTAGGGGGTGACGAGCAGTTCTTC
CDR3 protein: CASSLGGDEQFF

clone size: .
D gene: TRBD1
V gene: TRBV5-6
J gene: TRBJ1-1
CDR3 DNA: TGTGCCAGCAGCGCGGGACAGTGGAACACTGAAGCTTTCTTT
CDR3 protein: CASSAGQWNTEAFF

clone size: .
D gene: .
V gene: TRBV5-4
J gene: TRBJ1-6
CDR3 DNA: TGTGCCATTATGAATTCACCCCTCCACTTT
CDR3 protein: CAIMNSPLHF

clone size: .
D gene: .
V gene: TRBV20-1
J gene: TRBJ2-7
CDR3 DNA: TGCAGTGCTAGGGACCGGGACTGGAGCTCCTACGAGCAGTACTTC
CDR3 protein: CSARDRDWSSYEQYF

clone size: once
D gene: TRBD1
V gene: TRBV27
J gene: TRBJ2-2
CDR3 DNA: TGTGCCAGCAGTGTCGACAGGGGGCTCAACACCGGGGAGCTGTTTTTT
CDR3 protein: CASSVDRGLNTGELFF

clone size: .
D gene: TRBD1
V gene: TRBV28
J gene: TRBJ1-2
CDR3 DNA: TGTGCCAGCAGCTTCGGGACAGGGGGCGCACAAGTATATGGCTACACCTTC
CDR3 protein: CASSFGTGGAQVYGYTF

clone size: .
D gene: TRBD1
V gene: TRBV6-5
J gene: TRBJ2-7
CDR3 DNA: TGTGCCAGCAGTTACTCGAGGGACAGGGGGCTTCTATGGTACTTC
CDR3 protein: CASSYSRDRGLLWYF

clone size: .
D gene: .
V gene: TRBV7-6
J gene: TRBJ2-7
CDR3 DNA: TGTGCCAGCAGCTTAGCGTTGTACAGGGACCCCACCTACGAGCAGTACTTC
CDR3 protein: CASSLALYRDPTYEQYF

clone size: .
D gene: TRBD1
V gene: TRBV9
J gene: TRBJ2-6
CDR3 DNA: TGTGCCAGCAGCGGGACAGGTGTGTCCGGGGCCAACGTCCTGACTTTC
CDR3 protein: CASSGTGVSGANVLTF

clone size: once
D gene: .
V gene: TRBV20-1
J gene: TRBJ1-1
CDR3 DNA: TGCAGTGTTTTGGGACAACTCGAAGCTTTCTTT
CDR3 protein: CSVLGQLEAFF

clone size: .
D gene: .
V gene: TRBV27
J gene: TRBJ2-7
CDR3 DNA: TGTGCCAGCAGTTTAGGGGAAACCTACGAGCAGTACTTC
CDR3 protein: CASSLGETYEQYF

clone size: .
D gene: .
V gene: TRBV6-5
J gene: TRBJ2-2
CDR3 DNA: TGTGCCAGCAGCTGGCGGAACACCGGGGAGCTGTTTTTT
CDR3 protein: CASSWRNTGELFF